The 23 T cell receptor beta chains reported below all come from one sample, sequenced in a study of OX40 agonist ivuxolimab in advanced cancers. Some clones are missing from TCRdb's copy, which holds only in-frame ones; the method was immunoSEQ multiplex PCR. This table holds tens of thousands of clones, 80% to 90% found once. The specimen was CD4+ or CD8+ T cells sorted from blood, collected in a trial of the OX40 agonist ivuxolimab. These receptors all come from an adult with an advanced solid tumor such as melanoma, head and neck, liver or kidney cancer.

The chain links TRBV30 to TRBJ1-1; D remains ambiguous. CDR3 length equals 12 residues. CDR1 GTSNPN and CDR2 SVGIG come from the germline V gene (reference sequence). The germline V and J ends were trimmed by 0 bases and 4 bases, with 6 bases remaining between them. The CDR3 reads CAWSVPFTEAFF. The CDR3 DNA reads TGTGCCTGGAGTGTACCTTTCACTGAAGCTTTCTTT.

V and J are TRBV28 and TRBJ1-2; D is perhaps TRBD1 (5 bases). V shed 3 bases and J shed 3 bases, with 11 bases lying between them. Germline V CDR1 and CDR2: MDHEN, SYDVKM. The CDR3 loop spans 14 amino acids. CDR3 in amino acids: CASSLGQGDYGYTF. The CDR3 nucleotides read TGTGCCAGCAGTTTGGGCCAGGGAGACTATGGCTACACCTTC.

The rearrangement links TRBV7-2 to TRBJ1-2; D not resolved. Germline V gives CDR1 SGHTA, CDR2 FQGNSA. CDR3 length equals 13 residues. V was cut by 8 bases and J by 1 base, with 11 bases left in between. The CDR3 here is CASAHTRNYGYTF. In DNA, the CDR3 is TGTGCCAGCGCGCACACCCGTAACTATGGCTACACCTTC. Full variable domain (missing parts from reference TRBV7-2 and TRBJ1-2): GAGVSQSPSNKVTEKGKDVELRCDPISGHTALYWYRQSLGQGLEFLIYFQGNSAPDKSGLPSDRFSAERTGGSVSTLTIQRTQQEDSAVYLCASAHTRNYGYTFGSGTRLTVV.

V and J are TRBV28 and TRBJ2-2; the match to TRBD1 covers 7 bases. The CDR3 spans 16 residues. Looked up from germline, CDR1 is MDHEN and CDR2 is SYDVKM. The junction had 10 bases not matched to a gene; V was cut back by 6 bases and J by 3 bases. The CDR3 region has the DNA TGTGCCAGCAGACCTACAGGGGCCGGGGACACCGGGGAGCTGTTTTTT. Its translation: CASRPTGAGDTGELFF.

This chain uses TRBV28 with TRBJ2-7; 7 nucleotides align to TRBD2. The CDR3 has 16 amino acids. Germline CDR1 and CDR2: MDHEN and SYDVKM. J lost 2 bases, V lost 4 bases, and 11 bases had no gene match. The CDR3 DNA sequence: TGTGCCAGCAGTTCCTACCGTGCGGGAGACGCCTACGAGCAGTACTTC. Protein: CASSSYRAGDAYEQYF.

V usage is TRBV2 and J usage is TRBJ1-5, with 12 positions matching TRBD1. Unmatched junction bases numbered 6, after V lost 6 bases and J lost 6 bases. The germline gives CDR1 SNHLY, CDR2 FYNNEI. This CDR3 comprises 15 residues. The CDR3 is CASRAGQGAGQPQHF. CDR3 DNA: TGTGCCAGCAGAGCGGGACAGGGGGCCGGTCAGCCCCAGCATTTT.

V is TRBV7-3 and J is TRBJ1-1; the D gene is possibly TRBD1 (5 bases). CDR3 length: 13 amino acids. Deletions cut 5 bases from V and 2 bases from J, with 9 bases between. Looked up from germline, CDR1 is SGHTA and CDR2 is FQGTGA. CDR3 loop: CASSPQGNTEAFF. CDR3 coding DNA: TGTGCCAGCAGCCCCCAGGGAAACACTGAAGCTTTCTTT.

The rearrangement joins TRBV4-3 to TRBJ1-4; TRBD1 might be the D (5 bases). The CDR3 runs 15 residues. Trimming stripped 3 bases from V and 7 bases from J, with 15 bases between. CDR1 is LGHNA and CDR2 is YSLEER in the germline V gene. The CDR3 sequence: CASSHESRDGEKLFF. CDR3 coding DNA: TGCGCCAGCAGCCACGAATCCCGGGACGGTGAAAAACTGTTTTTT.

The gene calls are TRBV15 and TRBJ2-5, with D possibly being TRBD1 (6 bases). CDR1 and CDR2 from the germline V gene are LNHNV and YYDKDF (reference sequence). This CDR3 is 16 amino acids long. The V gene lost 0 bases and the J gene lost 6 bases, with 17 bases spanning the gap. CDR3 coding DNA: TGTGCCACCAGCAGAGAGGTGTTAGGGGGTCCCAAGACCCAGTACTTC. Amino acids: CATSREVLGGPKTQYF.

Only one count was recorded for this clone. The V and J genes are TRBV9 and TRBJ2-5; D is perhaps TRBD2 (6 bases). Germline loops: CDR1 SGDLS, CDR2 YYNGEE. CDR3 length: 16 amino acids. V gave up 0 bases and J gave up 5 bases, with 17 bases separating them. This chain's CDR3 is CASSVEGLMGGETQYF. The CDR3 coding sequence is TGTGCCAGCAGCGTAGAGGGTCTTATGGGAGGTGAGACCCAGTACTTC.

The count of this clone is one. V usage is TRBV14 and J usage is TRBJ1-2; D gene uncertain. This CDR3 has 12 amino acids. From germline, CDR1 is SGHDN and CDR2 FVKESK. The V and J ends lost 2 bases and 4 bases respectively, with 5 bases between them. The CDR3 bases are TGTGCCAGCAGCCAATCAGGCTATGGCTACACCTTC. Translated, it gives CASSQSGYGYTF.

This chain joins TRBV20-1 and TRBJ1-4; D ambiguous. Germline CDR1 DFQATT, CDR2 SNEGSKA (reference sequence). CDR3 size: 11 residues. V was pared by 4 bases and J by 4 bases, with 4 bases between. This chain's CDR3 is CSANDNEKLFF. The CDR3 region has the DNA TGCAGTGCTAACGATAATGAAAAACTGTTTTTT.

The chain recombines TRBV19 with TRBJ2-7; D might be TRBD2 (6 bases). The germline CDR1 and CDR2 sequences are LNHDA and SQIVND (reference sequence). CDR3 size: 15 residues. Trimming cost V 1 base and J 4 bases, with 14 bases left between them. CDR3 sequence: CASSIVGQGLYEQYF. As DNA, the CDR3 is TGTGCCAGTAGTATAGTCGGCCAGGGACTTTACGAGCAGTACTTC.

The chain couples TRBV7-2 to TRBJ1-5, with D possibly TRBD1 on 6 matching bases. This CDR3 region has 14 residues. CDR1 and CDR2 from the germline V gene are SGHTA and FQGNSA. The V and J ends lost 5 bases and 6 bases respectively, with 14 bases between them. The chain's CDR3 is CASSRAGGGQPQHF. The CDR3 bases are TGTGCCAGCAGCCGGGCGGGAGGGGGTCAGCCCCAGCATTTT.

V usage is TRBV11-2 and J usage is TRBJ2-1, with D possibly being TRBD1 (6 bases). Germline V gene data show CDR1 as SGHAT and CDR2 as FQNNGV. CDR3 length equals 15 residues. Trimming removed 0 bases from V and 4 bases from J, with 10 bases in between. The DNA of the CDR3 is TGTGCCAGCAGCTTAGATACAGGGAAATACAATGAGCAGTTCTTC. Translation: CASSLDTGKYNEQFF.

This clone occurred once. The gene calls are TRBV27 and TRBJ2-1, with D hard to call. Trimming took 0 bases from V and 1 from J, leaving 13 bases between them. Germline lookup yields CDR1 MNHEY and CDR2 SMNVEV (reference sequence). The CDR3 covers 17 residues. CDR3 sequence reads: CASSLSWTEGSYNEQFF. The CDR3 DNA is TGTGCCAGCAGTTTATCGTGGACGGAAGGTTCCTACAATGAGCAGTTCTTC.

The chain is built from TRBV30 and TRBJ2-3, with D possibly being TRBD1 or TRBD2 (6 bases each). V lost 3 bases, J lost 1 base, and 11 bases lay in between. Germline-derived CDR1 and CDR2 are GTSNPN and SVGIG (reference sequence). The CDR3 sequence is 14 residues long. The CDR3 region has the DNA TGTGCCTGGAGGCGGAGGGGGGGCACAGATACGCAGTATTTT. Its protein product is CAWRRRGGTDTQYF.

The rearrangement joins TRBV12-5 to TRBJ2-6; D gene unclear. Per the germline V gene, CDR1 is LGHNT and CDR2 is FRNRAP. The V and J ends lost 3 bases and 0 bases respectively, with 6 bases between them. The CDR3 has 15 residues. CDR3 region: CASGFQFSGANVLTF. In DNA form, the CDR3 reads TGTGCTAGTGGTTTCCAGTTCTCTGGGGCCAACGTCCTGACTTTC. The full variable domain, with the rest looked up from reference TRBV12-5 and TRBJ2-6, is DARVTQTPRHKVTEMGQEVTMRCQPILGHNTVFWYRQTMMQGLELLAYFRNRAPLDDSGMPKDRFSAEMPDATLATLKIQPSEPRDSAVYFCASGFQFSGANVLTFGAGSRLTVL.

V and J are TRBV5-4 and TRBJ1-6; D is undetermined. Germline CDR1 reads SGHNT; CDR2 reads YYREEE (reference sequence). V was cut by 4 bases and J by 5 bases, with 13 bases left in between. The CDR3 is 15 residues long. CDR3: CASSGGRTDNSPLHF. The CDR3 region has the DNA TGTGCCAGCAGCGGCGGACGGACCGATAATTCACCCCTCCACTTT.

The chain links TRBV29-1 to TRBJ2-5; D may be TRBD1 (5 bases). Germline V gene sequence: CDR1 SQVTM, CDR2 ANQGSEA. The CDR3 length is 13 residues. V lost 4 bases to trimming and J lost 6 bases, with 15 bases between them. This chain's CDR3 is CSVGLGQGKTQYF. Written as DNA, the CDR3 is TGCAGCGTTGGTCTTGGCCAGGGAAAGACCCAGTACTTC.

V and J are TRBV5-1 and TRBJ2-5; tentative D call: TRBD2 (6 bases). V lost 2 bases to trimming and J lost 7 bases, with 12 bases between them. The CDR3 extends over 13 amino acids. Germline V gene lookup returns CDR1 SGHRS and CDR2 YFSETQ. In nucleotides, the CDR3 is TGCGCCAGCAGCTTCTCCGGGAGTGGGACCCAGTACTTC. Its protein is CASSFSGSGTQYF.

The V and J genes are TRBV6-5 and TRBJ2-2; tentative D call: TRBD1 (6 bases). This CDR3 has 15 residues. In germline, CDR1 is MNHEY, CDR2 SVGAGI. Trimming removed 2 bases from V and 5 bases from J, with 12 bases in between. This chain's CDR3 is CASSYRKRGTGELFF. The DNA for the CDR3 is TGTGCCAGCAGTTACAGGAAGAGGGGGACCGGGGAGCTGTTTTTT.

The rearrangement links TRBV5-1 to TRBJ1-2, with D possibly being TRBD1 (5 bases). The CDR3 sequence is 15 residues long. V lost 3 bases, J lost 2 bases, and 14 bases lay in between. The germline V gene has CDR1 SGHRS and CDR2 YFSETQ. CDR3 sequence: CASSSTGGINYGYTF. CDR3 in DNA: TGCGCCAGCAGCTCGACGGGGGGTATAAACTATGGCTACACCTTC. Drawing the rest from reference TRBV5-1 and TRBJ1-2, the complete variable domain is KAGVTQTPRYLIKTRGQQVTLSCSPISGHRSVSWYQQTPGQGLQFLFEYFSETQRNKGNFPGRFSGRQFSNSRSEMNVSTLELGDSALYLCASSSTGGINYGYTFGSGTRLTVV.